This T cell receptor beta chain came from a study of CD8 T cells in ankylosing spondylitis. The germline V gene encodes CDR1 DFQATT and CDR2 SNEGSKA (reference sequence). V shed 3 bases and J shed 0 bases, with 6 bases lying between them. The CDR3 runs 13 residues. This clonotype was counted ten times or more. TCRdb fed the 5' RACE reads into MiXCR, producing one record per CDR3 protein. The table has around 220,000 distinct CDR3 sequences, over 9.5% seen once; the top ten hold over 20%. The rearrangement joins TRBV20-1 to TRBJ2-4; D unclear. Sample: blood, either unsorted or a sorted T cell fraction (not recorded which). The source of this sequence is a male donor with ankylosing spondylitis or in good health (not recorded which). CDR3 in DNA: TGCAGTGCTAGTATACTAGCCAAAAACATTCAGTACTTC. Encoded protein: CSASILAKNIQYF.